These 14 T cell receptor beta chains came from one sample sequenced in a study of T cell responses to AZD1222 COVID-19 vaccine. Assay used: immunoSEQ multiplex PCR; TCRdb lists only in-frame clones, some missing. Altogether roughly 150,000 clones are present, 70% to 90% being singletons, with the ten largest covering under 2%. The sequences come from peripheral blood, collected on day 0 of AZD1222 vaccination. Receptors originate from an adult in good health.

The gene calls are TRBV4-2 and TRBJ1-2, with 7 bases aligning to TRBD1. The CDR3 covers 13 residues. V was pared by 1 base and J by 5 bases, with 1 base of the junction left unmatched. Germline V gives CDR1 LGHNA, CDR2 YNFKEQ. The CDR3 DNA is TGTGCCAGCAGCCAAGGGGACAGATATGGCTACACCTTC. As protein: CASSQGDRYGYTF.

The chain joins TRBV5-1 to TRBJ2-2, with TRBD1 identical over 9 bases. Germline CDR1 reads SGHRS; CDR2 reads YFSETQ. The CDR3 extends over 16 amino acids. Trimming took 0 bases from V and 5 from J; bases not matched to a gene: 5. DNA of the CDR3: TGCGCCAGCAGCTTGGGACAGGGGGTTTTGACCGGGGAGCTGTTTTTT. This encodes CASSLGQGVLTGELFF.

The V call is TRBV3-1 (or the pseudogene TRBV3-2), the J call TRBJ2-6, with a tentative D call TRBD1 (6 bases). From germline, CDR1 is LGHDT and CDR2 YNNKEL (reference sequence). This CDR3 comprises 16 residues. V lost 6 bases to trimming and J lost 0 bases, with 12 bases between them. CDR3 in amino acids: CASSRDTRSGANVLTF. CDR3 coding DNA: TGTGCCAGCAGTCGGGACACCCGCTCTGGGGCCAACGTCCTGACTTTC.

CDR3 protein: CASSFFEGTGAYTF. The DNA of the CDR3 is TGTGCCAGCAGTTTTTTCGAGGGGACAGGAGCCTACACCTTC. This chain links TRBV27 with TRBJ1-2, with 8 positions matching TRBD1. V gave up 3 bases and J gave up 10 bases; unmatched junction bases: 10. This CDR3 spans 14 amino acids. CDR1 and CDR2 from the germline V gene are MNHEY and SMNVEV (reference sequence).

This sequence joins TRBV6-6 and TRBJ1-2; D gene uncertain. Germline assignment: CDR1 MNHNY and CDR2 SVGAGI (reference sequence). Trimming cost V 6 bases and J 6 bases, with 5 bases left between them. This CDR3 is built from 10 residues. The CDR3, as DNA: TGTGCCAGCAGCGGAGATGGCTACACCTTC. The encoded protein is CASSGDGYTF.

The CDR3 reads CASSPDVGAINEQFF. The CDR3 coding sequence is TGTGCCAGCAGTCCGGACGTTGGGGCAATCAATGAGCAGTTCTTC. The chain employs TRBV6-5 and TRBJ2-1; TRBD1 might be the D (5 bases). Trimming pared 5 bases from V and 6 bases from J, leaving 17 bases between. The CDR3 is 15 amino acids. In germline, CDR1 is MNHEY, CDR2 SVGAGI.

The V call is TRBV28, the J call TRBJ2-7, with TRBD1 matching over 9 bases. CDR1 MDHEN and CDR2 SYDVKM come from the germline V gene. Unmatched junction bases numbered 10, after V lost 5 bases and J lost 5 bases. This CDR3 spans 15 amino acids. CDR3 coding DNA: TGTGCCAGCAGTCCAGGGGACAGGGACCTCAACGAGCAGTACTTC. It specifies CASSPGDRDLNEQYF.

This chain connects TRBV19 to TRBJ2-7, with D unresolved. CDR1 LNHDA and CDR2 SQIVND come from the germline V gene (reference sequence). The ends were cut back, 5 bases at V and 3 bases at J, with 14 bases in the middle. This CDR3 has 14 amino acids. The CDR3 DNA sequence: TGTGCCAGTAGTCCCGAGGTCTGGGGCTACGAGCAGTACTTC. This sequence encodes CASSPEVWGYEQYF. The full variable domain, its missing parts supplied by reference TRBV19 and TRBJ2-7, is DGGITQSPKYLFRKEGQNVTLSCEQNLNHDAMYWYRQDPGQGLRLIYYSQIVNDFQKGDIAEGYSVSREKKESFPLTVTSAQKNPTAFYLCASSPEVWGYEQYFGPGTRLTVT.

In this sample, this clone turned up once. The chain's CDR3 is CASSPRTVSGYTF. For the CDR3, the DNA is TGTGCCAGTAGTCCAAGGACCGTTTCCGGCTACACCTTC. The V call is TRBV19, the J call TRBJ1-2, with unresolved D. The CDR3 totals 13 residues. The ends were cut back, 5 bases at V and 8 bases at J, with 15 bases in the middle. Germline lookup yields CDR1 LNHDA and CDR2 SQIVND (reference sequence).

V and J are TRBV3-1 (or the pseudogene TRBV3-2) and TRBJ2-7, with D hard to call. Trimming stripped 1 base from V and 2 bases from J, with 9 bases between. The germline V gene has CDR1 LGHDT and CDR2 YNNKEL (reference sequence). This CDR3 contains 14 residues. The CDR3 is CASSQVASTYEQYF. DNA of the CDR3: TGTGCCAGCAGCCAAGTCGCCAGTACCTACGAGCAGTACTTC.

CDR3 region: CASSLEGGRSDGYTF. CDR3 nucleotide sequence: TGCGCCAGCAGCTTGGAGGGGGGACGTTCTGATGGCTACACCTTC. This chain uses TRBV5-1 with TRBJ1-2, with D possibly being TRBD1 (6 bases). The CDR3 extends over 15 amino acids. The V gene lost 0 bases and the J gene lost 6 bases, with 15 bases spanning the gap. Looked up from germline, CDR1 is SGHRS and CDR2 is YFSETQ.

Here the CDR3 DNA reads TGTGCCAGCAGAATAGGGGATACGCAGTATTTT. This sequence encodes CASRIGDTQYF. This chain connects TRBV27 to TRBJ2-3; D is uncertain. The CDR3 covers 11 residues. Trimming cost V 6 bases and J 6 bases, with 7 bases left between them. Per germline, CDR1 MNHEY and CDR2 SMNVEV (reference sequence).

This clone was detected only once. This rearrangement joins TRBV29-1 to TRBJ2-2; TRBD1 might be the D (5 bases). This CDR3 has 16 amino acids. Germline CDR1 reads SQVTM; CDR2 reads ANQGSEA. V gave up 3 bases and J gave up 1 base, with 15 bases separating them. CDR3 loop: CSVDLRSQGNTGELFF. The CDR3 DNA sequence: TGCAGCGTTGATCTTCGGAGCCAGGGGAACACCGGGGAGCTGTTTTTT.

The chain couples TRBV10-3 to TRBJ1-5; D is unresolved. V lost 0 bases to trimming and J lost 2 bases, with 14 bases between them. The CDR3 has 17 residues. CDR1 is ENHRY and CDR2 is SYGVKD in the germline V gene. The CDR3 loop is CAISESTWEGGNQPQHF. The CDR3 nucleotides read TGTGCCATCAGTGAGTCGACGTGGGAGGGAGGCAATCAGCCCCAGCATTTT.